The T cell receptor (beta chain) described here comes from a study of CD8 T cells in Susac syndrome. Study outcomes and limitations: Clonal expansion was not seen in any Susac syndrome CD4+ T cell repertoire.

cDNA came from about 0.5 to 1 ug RNA primed by random hexamers. An immunoSEQ multiplex PCR amplified TCR beta CDR3 over 54 Vbeta and 13 Jbeta. TCRdb redid the calling of the immunoSEQ multiplex PCR reads with MiXCR, one entry per CDR3 protein. Of about 80,000 distinct CDR3 sequences listed, about 92% are singletons. The trim removed 2 bases at V and 7 bases at J, leaving 4 bases unmatched. Germline V CDR1 and CDR2: DFQATT, SNEGSKA (reference sequence). This CDR3 spans 14 amino acids. TCR beta from blood CD8+ and CD4+ T cells was sequenced. With regard to this clonotype: As yet, its antigen is unknown.

The source is a human donor with Susac syndrome. The J gene is TRBJ2-2, the V gene TRBV20-1, with 10 bases matching TRBD1. Sequenced input: CD4+ T cells from PBMCs. This chain's CDR3 is CSARRQGAGGELFF. The CDR3 DNA reads TGCAGTGCTAGACGACAGGGGGCTGGCGGGGAGCTGTTTTTT.